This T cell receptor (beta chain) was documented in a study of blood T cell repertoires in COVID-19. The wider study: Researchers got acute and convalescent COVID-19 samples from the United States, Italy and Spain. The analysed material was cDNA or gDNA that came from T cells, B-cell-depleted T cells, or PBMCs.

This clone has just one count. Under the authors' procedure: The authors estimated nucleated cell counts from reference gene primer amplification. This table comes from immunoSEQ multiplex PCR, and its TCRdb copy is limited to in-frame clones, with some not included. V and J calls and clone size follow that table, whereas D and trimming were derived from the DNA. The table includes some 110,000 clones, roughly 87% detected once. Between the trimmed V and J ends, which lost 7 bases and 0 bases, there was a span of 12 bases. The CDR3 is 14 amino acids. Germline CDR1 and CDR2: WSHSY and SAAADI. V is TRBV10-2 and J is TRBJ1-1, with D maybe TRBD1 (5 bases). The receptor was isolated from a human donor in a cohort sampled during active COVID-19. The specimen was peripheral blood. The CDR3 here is CASKFGGMNTEAFF. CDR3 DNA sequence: TGCGCCAGCAAGTTCGGGGGTATGAACACTGAAGCTTTCTTT.